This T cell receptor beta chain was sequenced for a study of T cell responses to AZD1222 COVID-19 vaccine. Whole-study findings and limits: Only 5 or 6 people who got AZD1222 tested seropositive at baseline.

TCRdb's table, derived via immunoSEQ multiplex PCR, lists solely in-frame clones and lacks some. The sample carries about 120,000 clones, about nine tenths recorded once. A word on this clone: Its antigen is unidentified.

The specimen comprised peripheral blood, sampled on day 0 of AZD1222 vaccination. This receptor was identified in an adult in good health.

The CDR3 coding sequence is TGTGCCAGCAGCGTTAGCTTCTACGAGCAGTACTTC. Protein: CASSVSFYEQYF. The chain employs TRBV7-9 and TRBJ2-7; D not resolved. Trimming pared 5 bases from V and 3 bases from J, leaving 8 bases between. This CDR3 region has 12 residues. Germline assignment: CDR1 SEHNR and CDR2 FQNEAQ (reference sequence).